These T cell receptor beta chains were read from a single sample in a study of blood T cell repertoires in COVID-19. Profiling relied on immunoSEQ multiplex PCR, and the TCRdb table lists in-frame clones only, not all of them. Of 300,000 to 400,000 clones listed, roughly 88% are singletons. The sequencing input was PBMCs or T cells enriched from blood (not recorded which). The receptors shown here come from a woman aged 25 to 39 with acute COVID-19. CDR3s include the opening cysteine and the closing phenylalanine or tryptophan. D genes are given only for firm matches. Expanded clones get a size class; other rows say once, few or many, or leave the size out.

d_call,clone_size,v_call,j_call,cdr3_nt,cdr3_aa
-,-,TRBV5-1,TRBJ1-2,TGCGCCAGCAGCTTGGATCGGGAGAGATACACCTTC,CASSLDRERYTF
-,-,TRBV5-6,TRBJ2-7,TGTGCCAGCAGCTTGGTAGGGAGCGAGCAGTACTTC,CASSLVGSEQYF
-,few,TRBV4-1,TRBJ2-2,TGCGCCAGCAGCCAAGAACAATCAGGGGTGGCCGGGGAGCTGTTTTTT,CASSQEQSGVAGELFF
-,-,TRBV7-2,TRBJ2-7,TGTGCCAGCAGCTTGGTTCCGGGAGACTCCTACGAGCAGTACTTC,CASSLVPGDSYEQYF
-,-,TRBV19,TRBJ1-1,TGTGCCAGTAGTATAGTTATGAGGTCTGAAGCTTTCTTT,CASSIVMRSEAFF
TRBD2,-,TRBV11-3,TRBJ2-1,TGTGCCAGCAGCTTAGGCAGCGGGGGCCCAGTCGAGCAGTTCTTC,CASSLGSGGPVEQFF
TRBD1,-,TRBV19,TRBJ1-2,TGTGCCAGTAGTATAGATCTCGGGACAGGGTTCGGCTACACCTTC,CASSIDLGTGFGYTF
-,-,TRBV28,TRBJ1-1,TGTGCCAGCTCGACCGGGGGAGCTGAAGCTTTCTTT,CASSTGGAEAFF
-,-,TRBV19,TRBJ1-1,TGTGCCAGTGGGGGGACGGTGAACACTGAAGCTTTCTTT,CASGGTVNTEAFF
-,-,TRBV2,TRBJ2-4,TGTGCCAGCACGGTCGGGGGTGTCCGTGCCAAAAACATTCAGTACTTC,CASTVGGVRAKNIQYF
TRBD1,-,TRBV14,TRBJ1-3,TGTGCCAGCAGCTGGGGACAGGCTGGAAACACCATATATTTT,CASSWGQAGNTIYF